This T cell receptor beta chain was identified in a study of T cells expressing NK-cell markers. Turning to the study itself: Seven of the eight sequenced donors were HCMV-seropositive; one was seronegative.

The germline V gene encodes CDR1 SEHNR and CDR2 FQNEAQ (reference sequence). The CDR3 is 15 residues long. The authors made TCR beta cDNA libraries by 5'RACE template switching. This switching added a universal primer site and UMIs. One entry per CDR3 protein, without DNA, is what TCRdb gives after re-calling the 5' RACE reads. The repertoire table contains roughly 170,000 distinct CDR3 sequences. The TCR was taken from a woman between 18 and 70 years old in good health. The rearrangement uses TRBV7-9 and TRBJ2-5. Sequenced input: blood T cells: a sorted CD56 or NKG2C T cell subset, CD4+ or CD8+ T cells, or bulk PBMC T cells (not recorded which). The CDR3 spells CASSLAWGDQETQYF.